This T cell receptor (beta chain) emerged from a study of blood T cell repertoires in COVID-19. Only in-frame clones appear in the TCRdb table, and some are missing; sequencing was by immunoSEQ multiplex PCR. The data hold 81,000 or so clones, with about 92% observed a single time. V dropped 2 bases and J dropped 6 bases, with 11 bases sitting between them. CDR3 size: 13 residues. The clonotype was recovered from a woman in her fifties or sixties with active COVID-19. Sequencing was carried out using peripheral blood. V and J are TRBV12-3 or TRBV12-4 and TRBJ2-7; tentative D call: TRBD2 (6 bases). Here the CDR3 reads CASSLLGGGEQYF. In nucleotides, the CDR3 is TGTGCCAGCAGTTTATTGGGGGGTGGCGAGCAGTACTTC.